What follows describes a single T cell receptor beta chain. MiXCR, applied by TCRdb to the RT-PCR reads, yields one record per CDR3 protein. The data hold about 680,000 distinct CDR3 sequences, with 12% to 15% observed a single time. The ends were cut back, 8 bases at V and 4 bases at J, with 14 bases in the middle. Germline V CDR1 and CDR2: MDHEN, SYDVKM. The CDR3 contains 14 residues. The clonotype was recovered from a female donor in good health, serving as a healthy control. The rearrangement uses TRBV28 and TRBJ2-2, with D tentatively TRBD1 (6 bases). Sequenced sample: memory CD4+ T cells from blood. The CDR3 protein is CASGNIRGTGELFF. CDR3 nucleotide sequence: TGTGCCAGCGGTAACATCAGGGGCACCGGGGAGCTGTTTTTT.